These 24 T cell receptor beta chains were sequenced from one sample in a study of blood T cell repertoires in COVID-19. Sequenced by immunoSEQ multiplex PCR; TCRdb stores in-frame clones only, minus some. The table shows around 140,000 clones, with 65% to 80% occurring only once. Sequenced sample: peripheral blood. Receptors were obtained from a man in his fifties or sixties with acute or convalescent COVID-19.

This clone turned up a few times. Written as DNA, the CDR3 is TGTGCCAGCAGTGTAGAACAGGGCTATGGCTACACCTTC. Its translation: CASSVEQGYGYTF. The chain is built from TRBV2 and TRBJ1-2; a possible D gene is TRBD1 (6 bases). The CDR3 has 13 residues. V was trimmed by 4 bases and J by 4 bases, leaving 10 bases between them. Germline CDR1 is SNHLY and CDR2 is FYNNEI.

J is TRBJ1-1 and V is TRBV5-1; 11 bases match TRBD1. This CDR3 contains 15 residues. CDR1 SGHRS and CDR2 YFSETQ come from the germline V gene. J gave up 5 bases and V 4 bases, and 7 bases lay outside the gene matches. The CDR3 DNA follows: TGCGCCAGCAGCACGGGACAGGGGGTAGGGACTGAAGCTTTCTTT. Its protein is CASSTGQGVGTEAFF.

The rearrangement links TRBV2 to TRBJ1-5; D is possibly TRBD1 (6 bases). The CDR3 is made up of 13 amino acids. Trimming pared 4 bases from V and 8 bases from J, leaving 12 bases between. Germline CDR1 and CDR2: SNHLY and FYNNEI. CDR3 region: CASSADRMKPQHF. CDR3 in DNA: TGTGCCAGCAGTGCGGACAGAATGAAGCCCCAGCATTTT.

The V and J genes are TRBV9 and TRBJ1-6; no clear D gene. The CDR3 has 12 residues. With 3 bases removed from V and 14 bases from J, the gap between germline ends came to 12 bases. Germline CDR1 SGDLS, CDR2 YYNGEE. CDR3 bases: TGTGCCAGCAGCGCAGACACAGCAGCCCTCCACTTT. This codes for CASSADTAALHF.

The gene calls are TRBV30 and TRBJ1-3, with a tentative D call TRBD1 (5 bases). In germline, CDR1 is GTSNPN, CDR2 SVGIG (reference sequence). With 2 bases removed from V and 0 bases from J, the gap between germline ends came to 8 bases. This CDR3 is 14 amino acids long. The CDR3 loop is CAWSKGLSGNTIYF. CDR3 coding DNA: TGTGCCTGGAGTAAGGGGCTCTCTGGAAACACCATATATTTT.

The V and J genes are TRBV5-1 and TRBJ2-2; 7 bases align to TRBD2. Germline values: CDR1 SGHRS, CDR2 YFSETQ. The CDR3 is 17 amino acids. Unmatched junction bases numbered 12, after V lost 2 bases and J lost 5 bases. CDR3 sequence reads: CASSFSTSLLGTGELFF. The CDR3 region has the DNA TGCGCCAGCAGCTTCTCGACTAGCTTGTTGGGGACCGGGGAGCTGTTTTTT. The whole variable domain, remainder taken from reference TRBV5-1 and TRBJ2-2, is KAGVTQTPRYLIKTRGQQVTLSCSPISGHRSVSWYQQTPGQGLQFLFEYFSETQRNKGNFPGRFSGRQFSNSRSEMNVSTLELGDSALYLCASSFSTSLLGTGELFFGEGSRLTVL.

The chain joins TRBV2 to TRBJ1-1, with 7 bases lining up with TRBD1. J was trimmed by 3 bases and V by 4 bases; bases with no gene match: 11. The CDR3 runs to 16 residues. Germline V gene sequence: CDR1 SNHLY, CDR2 FYNNEI. The CDR3 sequence is CASSGDRRGLDTEAFF. In nucleotides, the CDR3 is TGTGCCAGCAGTGGGGACCGAAGGGGGCTGGACACTGAAGCTTTCTTT.

This chain's CDR3 is CAISATMGSATNEKLFF. In DNA form, the CDR3 reads TGTGCCATCAGTGCCACTATGGGTTCTGCAACTAATGAAAAACTGTTTTTT. This sequence joins TRBV10-3 and TRBJ1-4; no clear D gene. The CDR3 totals 17 residues. The germline CDR1 and CDR2 sequences are ENHRY and SYGVKD. V was trimmed by 4 bases and J by 0 bases, leaving 15 bases between them.

DNA for the CDR3: TGTGCCAGCAGCGTAGGGACAGGAAGTAATCAGCCCCAGCATTTT. It translates to CASSVGTGSNQPQHF. The V and J genes are TRBV9 and TRBJ1-5; 7 bases are shared with TRBD1. V shed 0 bases, J shed 4 bases, and the junction held 4 bases outside the gene matches. This CDR3 is 15 amino acids long. Germline CDR1 SGDLS, CDR2 YYNGEE. Full variable domain (missing parts from reference TRBV9 and TRBJ1-5): DSGVTQTPKHLITATGQRVTLRCSPRSGDLSVYWYQQSLDQGLQFLIQYYNGEERAKGNILERFSAQQFPDLHSELNLSSLELGDSALYFCASSVGTGSNQPQHFGDGTRLSIL.

The gene calls are TRBV6-1 and TRBJ2-5; D ambiguous. V lost 2 bases to trimming and J lost 6 bases, with 7 bases between them. Germline values: CDR1 MNHNS, CDR2 SASEGT. This CDR3 is 12 amino acids long. CDR3 residues: CASSELLQTQYF. CDR3 nucleotide sequence: TGTGCCAGCAGTGAACTACTACAGACCCAGTACTTC.

The chain has TRBV5-1 and TRBJ2-3, with 14 bases aligning to TRBD2. This CDR3 contains 17 residues. CDR1 is SGHRS, CDR2 YFSETQ, per germline. The V gene end was trimmed by 4 bases and the J gene end by 0 bases; junction bases not matched to a gene: 4. The CDR3: CASSPGTSGGSTDTQYF. In DNA, the CDR3 is TGCGCCAGCAGCCCCGGGACTAGCGGGGGTAGCACAGATACGCAGTATTTT.

V usage is TRBV14 and J usage is TRBJ1-1; TRBD1 is a possible D gene (6 bases). V lost 4 bases to trimming and J lost 0 bases, with 12 bases between them. The CDR3 sequence is 15 residues long. Germline V CDR1 and CDR2: SGHDN, FVKESK. The CDR3 spells CASSLWDILNTEAFF. Written as DNA, the CDR3 is TGTGCCAGCAGCCTTTGGGACATCTTGAACACTGAAGCTTTCTTT.

This sequence joins TRBV29-1 and TRBJ1-2; D ambiguous. Per germline, CDR1 SQVTM and CDR2 ANQGSEA. Trimming stripped 1 base from V and 10 bases from J, with 13 bases between. This CDR3 contains 12 residues. CDR3 protein: CSVEVPGSTYTF. The CDR3 DNA reads TGCAGCGTTGAAGTTCCGGGGTCTACCTACACCTTC.

The chain employs TRBV11-1 and TRBJ2-1; TRBD2 is a possible D gene (5 bases). V lost 0 bases and J lost 10, with 7 bases in between. The CDR3 runs 12 residues. Per the germline V gene, CDR1 is SGHAT and CDR2 is FQDESV (reference sequence). The CDR3 is CASSLARAEQFF. The CDR3 nucleotides read TGTGCCAGCAGCTTAGCGCGGGCCGAGCAGTTCTTC.

The rearrangement uses TRBV5-1 and TRBJ2-5, with 9 bases matching TRBD2. Looked up from germline, CDR1 is SGHRS and CDR2 is YFSETQ. This CDR3 has 15 amino acids. Unmatched junction bases numbered 2, after V lost 0 bases and J lost 2 bases. The chain's CDR3 is CASSLAAGGQETQYF. In DNA form, the CDR3 reads TGCGCCAGCAGCTTGGCAGCGGGGGGACAAGAGACCCAGTACTTC.

This clone was counted a single time. The chain combines TRBV9 with TRBJ1-1; D gene ambiguous. V lost 5 bases and J lost 2, with 10 bases in between. Germline CDR1 SGDLS, CDR2 YYNGEE. The CDR3 length is 13 residues. CDR3 protein: CASSSSPNTEAFF. The CDR3 region has the DNA TGTGCCAGCAGTTCTAGCCCAAACACTGAAGCTTTCTTT.

V gene TRBV6-5 combines with J gene TRBJ1-2; D is undetermined. V lost 5 bases and J 4 bases, leaving 11 bases between the germline ends. This CDR3 region has 13 residues. The germline V gene has CDR1 MNHEY and CDR2 SVGAGI. The chain's CDR3 is CASSPDGIYGYTF. The CDR3 DNA reads TGTGCCAGCAGTCCCGACGGGATCTATGGCTACACCTTC.

This clone was found a few times. This chain joins TRBV7-9 and TRBJ2-2, with TRBD1 as a possible D gene (7 bases). V was clipped by 5 bases and J by 7 bases, with 11 bases between them. Germline CDR1 reads SEHNR; CDR2 reads FQNEAQ (reference sequence). This CDR3 is 13 amino acids long. The CDR3 region has the DNA TGTGCCAGCAGCACCCAGGGGGGCGGGGAGCTGTTTTTT. Translation: CASSTQGGGELFF.

The rearrangement links TRBV18 to TRBJ1-2; D gene ambiguous. The CDR3 runs 14 residues. Germline V CDR1 and CDR2: KGHSH, LQKENI. V shed 0 bases and J shed 8 bases, with 13 bases lying between them. The CDR3 DNA follows: TGTGCCAGCTCACCACCTGGCTTGAGGCGAGGCTACACCTTC. Residues: CASSPPGLRRGYTF.

This clone occurred once. The rearrangement joins TRBV5-1 to TRBJ1-1; 9 bases are a match to TRBD1. J gave up 4 bases and V 2 bases, and 15 bases lay outside the gene matches. The CDR3 consists of 18 residues. Germline values: CDR1 SGHRS, CDR2 YFSETQ. The CDR3 sequence: CASSLWELSGQGSTEAFF. In DNA form, the CDR3 reads TGCGCCAGCAGCTTATGGGAACTCAGCGGACAGGGGTCCACTGAAGCTTTCTTT.

This clone was seen only a few times. The chain recombines TRBV11-2 with TRBJ2-1; 9 bases agree with TRBD1. Unmatched junction bases numbered 13, after V lost 6 bases and J lost 10 bases. Germline V lookup: CDR1 SGHAT, CDR2 FQNNGV. This CDR3 has 15 residues. CDR3 protein: CASRAPGTGRIEQFF. The CDR3 nucleotides are TGTGCCAGCAGAGCACCCGGGACAGGGAGGATCGAGCAGTTCTTC. Drawing the rest from reference TRBV11-2 and TRBJ2-1, the complete variable domain is EAGVAQSPRYKIIEKRQSVAFWCNPISGHATLYWYQQILGQGPKLLIQFQNNGVVDDSQLPKDRFSAERLKGVDSTLKIQPAKLEDSAVYLCASRAPGTGRIEQFFGPGTRLTVL.

This chain connects TRBV7-9 to TRBJ1-4; maybe TRBD1 (5 bases). V was clipped by 2 bases and J by 1 base, with 8 bases between them. From germline, CDR1 is SEHNR and CDR2 FQNEAQ (reference sequence). This CDR3 comprises 15 residues. The CDR3: CASSLIGETNEKLFF. The CDR3 coding sequence is TGTGCCAGCAGCTTAATAGGGGAAACTAATGAAAAACTGTTTTTT.

The rearrangement links TRBV9 to TRBJ2-3, with 14 bases matching TRBD2. Trimming at V came to 4 bases and at J to 5 bases, leaving 9 bases not matched to a gene. Germline V gene sequence: CDR1 SGDLS, CDR2 YYNGEE. The CDR3 is made up of 17 amino acids. The CDR3, as DNA: TGTGCCAGCAGCCTATCGACTAGCGGGGGGGCAATAGATACGCAGTATTTT. Translating it yields CASSLSTSGGAIDTQYF.

The chain recombines TRBV3-1 (or the pseudogene TRBV3-2) with TRBJ2-1, with 9 nucleotides matching TRBD1. V gave up 3 bases and J gave up 5 bases; unmatched junction bases: 5. The CDR3 loop spans 15 amino acids. The V gene's germline CDR1 is LGHDT and CDR2 YNNKEL (reference sequence). The CDR3 region has the DNA TGTGCCAGCAGCCAGGAAGGGACAGGGCACAATGAGCAGTTCTTC. Translation: CASSQEGTGHNEQFF.